Included here is one T cell receptor (beta chain) sequence, with context. Assay used: immunoSEQ multiplex PCR; TCRdb lists only in-frame clones, some missing. The table has tens of thousands of clones, roughly 90% seen once. These data originate in a study of blood T cell repertoires in COVID-19. The CDR3 covers 13 residues. V was trimmed by 1 base and J by 8 bases, leaving 9 bases between them. Germline values: CDR1 SGHAT, CDR2 FQNNGV. What was sequenced was peripheral blood. The rearrangement links TRBV11-2 to TRBJ2-1, with unresolved D. The sequence was collected from a man aged 50 or older with active COVID-19. For the CDR3, the DNA is TGTGCCAGCAGCTTAGTGCGAGAGGATGAGCAGTTCTTC. This encodes CASSLVREDEQFF.